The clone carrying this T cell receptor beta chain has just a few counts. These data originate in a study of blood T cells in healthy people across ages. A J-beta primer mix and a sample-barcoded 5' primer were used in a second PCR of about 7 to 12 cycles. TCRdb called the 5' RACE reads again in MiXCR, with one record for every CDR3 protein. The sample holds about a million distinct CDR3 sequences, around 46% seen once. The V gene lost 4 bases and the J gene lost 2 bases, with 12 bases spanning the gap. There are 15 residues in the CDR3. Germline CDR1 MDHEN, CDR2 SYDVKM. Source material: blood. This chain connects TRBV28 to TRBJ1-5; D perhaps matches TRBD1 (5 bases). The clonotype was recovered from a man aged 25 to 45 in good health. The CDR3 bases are TGTGCCAGCAGTTCGGGGGTCCAGGGCAATCAGCCCCAGCATTTT. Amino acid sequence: CASSSGVQGNQPQHF. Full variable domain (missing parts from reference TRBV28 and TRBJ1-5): DVKVTQSSRYLVKRTGEKVFLECVQDMDHENMFWYRQDPGLGLRLIYFSYDVKMKEKGDIPEGYSVSREKKERFSLILESASTNQTSMYLCASSSGVQGNQPQHFGDGTRLSIL.